The clone carrying this T cell receptor (beta chain) was detected only a few times. The antigen is not known. These data originate in a study of identical twins. Whole-study results and caveats: Possibly, invariant MAIT and iNKT cells partly confounded zero-insertion analyses.

The length of the CDR3 is 16 residues. V lost 10 bases, J lost 2 bases, and 12 bases stayed unmatched. Germline V gene sequence: CDR1 WSHSY, CDR2 SAAADI. A single record per CDR3 protein comes from TCRdb applying MiXCR to the 5' RACE reads. Among roughly 250,000 distinct CDR3 sequences listed, around 15% were seen once. The sequence was collected from a woman younger than 35 in good health. The chain couples TRBV10-2 to TRBJ2-2; 8 positions match TRBD1. Material for sequencing was memory (CD45RO+) T cells sorted from blood. The chain's CDR3 is CATHTLGQANTGELFF. DNA of the CDR3: TGCGCCACTCACACCTTGGGACAGGCCAACACCGGGGAGCTGTTTTTT.